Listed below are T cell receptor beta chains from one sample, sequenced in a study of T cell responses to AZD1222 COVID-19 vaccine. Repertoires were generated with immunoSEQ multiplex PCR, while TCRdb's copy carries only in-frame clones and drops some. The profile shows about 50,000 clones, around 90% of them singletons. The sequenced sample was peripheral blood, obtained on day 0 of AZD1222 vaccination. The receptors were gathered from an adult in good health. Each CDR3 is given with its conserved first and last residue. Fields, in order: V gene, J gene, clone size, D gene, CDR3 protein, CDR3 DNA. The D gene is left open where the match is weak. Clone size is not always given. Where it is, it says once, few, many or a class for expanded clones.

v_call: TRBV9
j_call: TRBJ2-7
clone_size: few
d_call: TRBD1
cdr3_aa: CASSVGGGQTTYEQYF
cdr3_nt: TGTGCCAGCAGCGTAGGAGGGGGACAGACCACCTACGAGCAGTACTTC

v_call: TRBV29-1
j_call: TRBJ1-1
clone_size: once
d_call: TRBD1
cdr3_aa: CSARGQGRTEAFF
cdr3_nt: TGCAGCGCCCGAGGACAGGGCCGCACTGAAGCTTTCTTT

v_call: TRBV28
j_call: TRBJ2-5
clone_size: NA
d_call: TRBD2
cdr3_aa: CASSFLAGGRGTQYF
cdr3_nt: TGTGCCAGCAGTTTTCTAGCGGGAGGCCGGGGGACCCAGTACTTC

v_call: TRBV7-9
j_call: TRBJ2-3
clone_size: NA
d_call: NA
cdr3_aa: CASSPGTTSSTDTQYF
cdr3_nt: TGTGCCAGCAGCCCCGGGACAACCTCTAGCACAGATACGCAGTATTTT

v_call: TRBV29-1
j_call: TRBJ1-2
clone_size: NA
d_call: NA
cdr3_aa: CSVGETDYGYTF
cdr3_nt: TGCAGCGTTGGGGAAACGGACTATGGCTACACCTTC

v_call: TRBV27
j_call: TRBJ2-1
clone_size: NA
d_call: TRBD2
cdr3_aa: CASSGLAGSPYNEQFF
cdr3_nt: TGTGCCAGCAGTGGACTAGCGGGATCCCCCTACAATGAGCAGTTCTTC

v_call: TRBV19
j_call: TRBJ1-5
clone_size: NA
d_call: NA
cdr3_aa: CASSASGGQPQHF
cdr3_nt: TGTGCCAGTAGCGCCTCTGGGGGTCAGCCCCAGCATTTT

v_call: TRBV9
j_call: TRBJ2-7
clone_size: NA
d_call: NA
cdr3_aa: CASSVVDFPYEQYF
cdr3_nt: TGTGCCAGCAGCGTAGTGGACTTCCCTTACGAGCAGTACTTC

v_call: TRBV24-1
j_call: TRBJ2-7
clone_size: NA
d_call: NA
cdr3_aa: CATSDPGTSPYEQYF
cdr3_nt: TGTGCCACCAGTGACCCCGGGACCTCTCCCTACGAGCAGTACTTC

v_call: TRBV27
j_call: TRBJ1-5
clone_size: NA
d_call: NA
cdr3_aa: CASSFRGLGQPQHF
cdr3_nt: TGTGCCAGCAGTTTTAGAGGACTCGGGCAGCCCCAGCATTTT

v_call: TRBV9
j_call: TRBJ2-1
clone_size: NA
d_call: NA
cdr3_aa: CASSVATGSEQFF
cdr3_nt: TGTGCCAGCAGCGTAGCTACAGGCAGTGAGCAGTTCTTC

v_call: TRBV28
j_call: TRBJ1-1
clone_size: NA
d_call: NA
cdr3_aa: CASTHGGSNTEAFF
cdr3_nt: TGTGCCAGCACCCACGGGGGTTCTAACACTGAAGCTTTCTTT

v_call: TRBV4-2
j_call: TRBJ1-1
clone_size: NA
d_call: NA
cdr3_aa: CASSLQLQNTEAFF
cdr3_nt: TGTGCCAGCAGCCTCCAACTTCAGAACACTGAAGCTTTCTTT

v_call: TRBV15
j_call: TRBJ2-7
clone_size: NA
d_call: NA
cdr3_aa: CATSRDESLAYEQYF
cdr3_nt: TGTGCCACCAGCAGAGATGAATCACTAGCCTACGAGCAGTACTTC

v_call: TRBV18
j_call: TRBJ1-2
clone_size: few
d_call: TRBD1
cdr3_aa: CASSSTGQGSGYTF
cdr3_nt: TGTGCCAGCTCATCGACGGGACAGGGGTCTGGCTACACCTTC

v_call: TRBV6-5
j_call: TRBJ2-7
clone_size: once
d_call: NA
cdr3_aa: CASSLDNSYEQYF
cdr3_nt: TGTGCCAGCAGCCTTGACAACTCCTACGAGCAGTACTTC

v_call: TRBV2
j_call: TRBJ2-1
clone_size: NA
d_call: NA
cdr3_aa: CASTLGRGLGEQFF
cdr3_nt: TGTGCCAGCACTCTGGGGAGGGGGCTGGGTGAGCAGTTCTTC

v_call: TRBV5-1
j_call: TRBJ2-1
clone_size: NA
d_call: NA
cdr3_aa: CASSLGGSGNEQFF
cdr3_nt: TGCGCCAGCAGCTTGGGTGGGAGTGGGAATGAGCAGTTCTTC

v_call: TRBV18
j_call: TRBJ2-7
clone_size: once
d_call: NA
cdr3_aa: CASSPPVAGYEQYF
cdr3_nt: TGTGCCAGCTCACCACCGGTAGCTGGCTACGAGCAGTACTTC

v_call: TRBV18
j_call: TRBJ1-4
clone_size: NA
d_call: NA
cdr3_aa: CASSPSVPAEKLFF
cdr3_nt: TGTGCCAGCTCACCAAGCGTCCCCGCGGAAAAACTGTTTTTT

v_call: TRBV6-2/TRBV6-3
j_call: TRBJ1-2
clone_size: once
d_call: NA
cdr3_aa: CASSYSEAADGYTF
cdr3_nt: TGTGCCAGCAGTTACTCGGAGGCGGCGGATGGCTACACCTTC

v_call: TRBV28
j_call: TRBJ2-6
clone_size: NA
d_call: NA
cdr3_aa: CARIQRTTTSSRPESGANVLTF
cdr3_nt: TGTGCCAGGATCCAAAGGACTACAACCTCAAGCCGACCGGAGTCTGGGGCCAACGTCCTGACTTTC

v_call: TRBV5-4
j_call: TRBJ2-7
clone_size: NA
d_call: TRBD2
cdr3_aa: CASSSKLAGGSGEQYF
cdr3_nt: TGTGCCAGCAGCTCGAAACTAGCGGGAGGGTCTGGCGAGCAGTACTTC

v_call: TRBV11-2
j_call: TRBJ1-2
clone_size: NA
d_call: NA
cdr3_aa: CASSSQVNYGYTF
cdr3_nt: TGTGCCAGCAGCTCACAGGTTAACTATGGCTACACCTTC

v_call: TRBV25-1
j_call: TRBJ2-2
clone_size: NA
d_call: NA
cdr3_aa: CASSESTGELFF
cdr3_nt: TGTGCCAGCAGTGAATCAACCGGGGAGCTGTTTTTT

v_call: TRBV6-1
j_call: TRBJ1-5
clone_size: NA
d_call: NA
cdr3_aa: CASSEAVNQPQHF
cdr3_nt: TGTGCCAGCAGTGAGGCAGTCAATCAGCCCCAGCATTTT

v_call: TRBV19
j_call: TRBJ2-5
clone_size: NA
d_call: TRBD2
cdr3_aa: CASSIVLAGGNGETQYF
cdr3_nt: TGTGCCAGTAGTATTGTTCTAGCGGGAGGAAACGGGGAGACCCAGTACTTC

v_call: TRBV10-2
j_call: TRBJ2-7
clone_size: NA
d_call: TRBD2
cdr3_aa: CASSLAGREQYF
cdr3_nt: TGCGCCAGCAGCCTAGCGGGTCGCGAGCAGTACTTC

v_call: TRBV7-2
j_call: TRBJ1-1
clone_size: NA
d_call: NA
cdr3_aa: CASSSGPGVGEAFF
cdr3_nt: TGTGCCAGCAGCTCCGGGCCAGGGGTTGGTGAAGCTTTCTTT

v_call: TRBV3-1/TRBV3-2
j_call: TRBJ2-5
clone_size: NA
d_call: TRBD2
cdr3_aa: CASSQDLGLSFSETQYF
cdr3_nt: TGTGCCAGCAGCCAAGATCTGGGACTATCTTTTTCGGAGACCCAGTACTTC

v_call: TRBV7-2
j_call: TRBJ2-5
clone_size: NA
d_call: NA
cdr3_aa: CASSLHGRGETQYF
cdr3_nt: TGTGCCAGCAGCTTACATGGTAGGGGAGAGACCCAGTACTTC

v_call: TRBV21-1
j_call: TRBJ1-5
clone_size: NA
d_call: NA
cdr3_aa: CASRRQVTPNQPQHF
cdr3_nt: TGTGCCAGCCGAAGACAGGTAACGCCGAATCAGCCCCAGCATTTT

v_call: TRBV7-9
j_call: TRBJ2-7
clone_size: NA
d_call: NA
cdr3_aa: CASTGGAYEQYF
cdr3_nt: TGTGCCAGCACTGGAGGGGCCTACGAGCAGTACTTC

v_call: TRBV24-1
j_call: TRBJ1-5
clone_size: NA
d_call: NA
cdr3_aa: CATSDSGNNQPQHF
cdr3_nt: TGTGCCACCAGTGATTCAGGGAACAATCAGCCCCAGCATTTT

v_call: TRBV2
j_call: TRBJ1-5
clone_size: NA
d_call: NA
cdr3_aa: CASSEAQGQPQHF
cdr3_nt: TGTGCCAGCAGTGAAGCGCAGGGTCAGCCCCAGCATTTT

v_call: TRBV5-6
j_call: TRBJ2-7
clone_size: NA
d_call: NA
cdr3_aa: CASSPGGSEQYF
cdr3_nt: TGTGCCAGCAGCCCCGGGGGCTCCGAGCAGTACTTC

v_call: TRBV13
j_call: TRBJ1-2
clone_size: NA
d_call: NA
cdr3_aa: CASSLGLNSGLVYGYTF
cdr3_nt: TGTGCCAGCAGCTTAGGCCTAAATTCAGGTTTAGTTTATGGCTACACCTTC

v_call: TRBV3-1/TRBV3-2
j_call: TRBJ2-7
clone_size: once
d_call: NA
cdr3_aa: CASSPRGLYEQYF
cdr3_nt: TGTGCCAGCAGCCCCCGAGGGCTATACGAGCAGTACTTC

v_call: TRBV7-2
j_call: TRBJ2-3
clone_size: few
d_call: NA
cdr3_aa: CASSLAPSRTDTQYF
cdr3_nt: TGTGCCAGCAGCTTAGCACCCTCGCGCACAGATACGCAGTATTTT

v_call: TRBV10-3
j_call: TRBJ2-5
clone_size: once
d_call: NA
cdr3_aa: CAISESSGALQETQYF
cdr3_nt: TGTGCCATCAGTGAGTCCTCGGGAGCCCTCCAAGAGACCCAGTACTTC